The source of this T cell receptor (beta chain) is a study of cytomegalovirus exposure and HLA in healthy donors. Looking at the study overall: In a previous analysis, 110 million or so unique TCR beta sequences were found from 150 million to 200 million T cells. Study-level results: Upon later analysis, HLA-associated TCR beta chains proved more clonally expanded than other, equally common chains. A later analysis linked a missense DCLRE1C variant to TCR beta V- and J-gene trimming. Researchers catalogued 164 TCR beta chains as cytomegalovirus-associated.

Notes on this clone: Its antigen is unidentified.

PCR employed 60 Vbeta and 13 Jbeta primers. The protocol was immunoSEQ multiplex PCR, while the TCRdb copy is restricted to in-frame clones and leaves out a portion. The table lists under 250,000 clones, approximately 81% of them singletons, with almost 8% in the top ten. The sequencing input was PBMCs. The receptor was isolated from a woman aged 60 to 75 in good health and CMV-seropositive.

For the CDR3, the DNA is TGTGCCATCAGTGAGACTAGCGGGAATCTCCTCGAGCAGTACTTC. Translating gives CAISETSGNLLEQYF. This sequence joins TRBV10-3 and TRBJ2-7; 10 bases line up with TRBD2. CDR3 length: 15 residues. With V trimmed by 2 bases and J by 6 bases, 7 bases remained unmatched. Per the germline V gene, CDR1 is ENHRY and CDR2 is SYGVKD.